These 12 T cell receptor beta chains were all obtained from the same sample, sequenced in a study of identical twins. TCRdb re-analysed the 5' RACE reads in MiXCR, keeping a single row per CDR3 protein. The sample consists of roughly 710,000 distinct CDR3 sequences, approximately 6% of them appearing once. Source material: naive T cells sorted from blood. These TCRs come from a man aged 18 to 29 in good health.

This clonotype was recorded at least ten times. The chain uses TRBV4-3 and TRBJ1-6; D remains unclear. This CDR3 has 16 amino acids. Trimming left V 3 bases short and J 5 bases short, with 14 bases between. From germline, CDR1 is LGHNA and CDR2 YSLEER. For the CDR3, the DNA is TGCGCCAGCAGCCACCTGCGGCAGCTCAATAATTCACCCCTCCACTTT. Translation: CASSHLRQLNNSPLHF.

There are many counts of this clonotype. The chain is built from TRBV11-2 and TRBJ2-5, with TRBD2 matching 7 bases. The germline V gene has CDR1 SGHAT and CDR2 FQNNGV. After removal of 1 base from V and 7 bases from J, the junction contained 9 bases not matched to a gene. This CDR3 comprises 15 residues. This chain's CDR3 is CASSLVPRGDPTQYF. The CDR3 DNA follows: TGTGCCAGCAGCTTAGTACCCCGGGGGGATCCGACCCAGTACTTC.

This clonotype showed up many times. The V call is TRBV5-1, the J call TRBJ2-1; the D gene could be TRBD1 or TRBD2 (5 bases each). CDR1 is SGHRS and CDR2 is YFSETQ in the germline V gene. Trimming pared 6 bases from V and 1 base from J, leaving 11 bases between. The CDR3 is 14 residues long. CDR3 bases: TGCGCCAGCACTGGGGACGGGTCCTACAATGAGCAGTTCTTC. Encoded protein: CASTGDGSYNEQFF.

The chain has TRBV6-1 and TRBJ1-2, with 7 bases that match TRBD1. Per germline, CDR1 MNHNS and CDR2 SASEGT. CDR3 length equals 15 residues. Trimming removed 1 base from V and 6 bases from J; junction bases left unmatched: 8. CDR3 sequence: CASSEDRGDADGYTF. The CDR3 bases are TGTGCCAGCAGTGAAGACAGGGGTGATGCGGATGGCTACACCTTC.

This clonotype was observed at least ten times. J is TRBJ2-7 and V is TRBV15; D call uncertain. V lost 0 bases and J lost 6, with 15 bases in between. The CDR3 length is 15 residues. Germline lookup yields CDR1 LNHNV and CDR2 YYDKDF (reference sequence). CDR3 loop: CATSRDFPGSGEQYF. CDR3 sequence (DNA): TGTGCCACCAGCAGAGATTTTCCGGGTTCGGGCGAGCAGTACTTC.

This clonotype has only a few counts. The rearrangement uses TRBV5-5 and TRBJ1-1, with a possible D match to TRBD1 (6 bases). Per the germline V gene, CDR1 is SGHKS and CDR2 is YYEKEE (reference sequence). The CDR3 extends over 13 amino acids. Trimming stripped 7 bases from V and 5 bases from J, with 15 bases between. CDR3 amino acids: CASGLGGRTEAFF. CDR3 DNA: TGTGCCAGCGGACTAGGGGGGCGGACTGAAGCTTTCTTT.

The table lists this clonotype with a few counts. The chain uses TRBV4-1 and TRBJ2-1; no clear D gene. Germline CDR1 MGHRA, CDR2 YSYEKL. V gave up 0 bases and J gave up 6 bases, with 12 bases separating them. CDR3 size: 15 residues. This chain's CDR3 is CASSQDPGLINEQFF. Here the CDR3 DNA reads TGCGCCAGCAGCCAAGACCCCGGGCTTATCAATGAGCAGTTCTTC.

This clonotype occurred many times. This rearrangement joins TRBV18 to TRBJ2-1; a possible D gene is TRBD1 (6 bases). This CDR3 is 12 amino acids long. Trimming shortened V by 5 bases and J by 13 bases, and 15 bases separated the two germline ends. Germline CDR1 is KGHSH and CDR2 is LQKENI. The CDR3 sequence: CASSTQQGHQFF. DNA of the CDR3: TGTGCCAGCTCAACTCAACAGGGCCACCAGTTCTTC.

Only a few counts were recorded for this clonotype. V usage is TRBV7-2 and J usage is TRBJ2-7; TRBD1 matches at 8 bases. The CDR3 consists of 14 residues. CDR1 is SGHTA, CDR2 FQGNSA, per germline. V lost 1 base, J lost 6 bases, and 5 bases stayed unmatched. CDR3 sequence: CASSLVTGGPEQYF. CDR3 DNA sequence: TGTGCCAGCAGCTTAGTAACAGGGGGACCCGAGCAGTACTTC.

The sample holds a few counts of this clonotype. The V and J genes are TRBV29-1 and TRBJ2-1; no clear D. Trimming shortened V by 0 bases and J by 3 bases, and 18 bases separated the two germline ends. The CDR3 contains 17 residues. Germline V gives CDR1 SQVTM, CDR2 ANQGSEA. The CDR3 spells CSVEDLYTGRVYNEQFF. In DNA, the CDR3 is TGCAGCGTTGAAGATCTTTATACGGGTCGGGTCTACAATGAGCAGTTCTTC.

This clonotype was counted many times. The genes are TRBV29-1 and TRBJ2-5, with D tentatively TRBD2 (6 bases). Trimming left V 0 bases short and J 1 base short, with 12 bases between. The CDR3 extends over 15 amino acids. Germline CDR1 and CDR2: SQVTM and ANQGSEA. Written as DNA, the CDR3 is TGCAGCGTTGAAGATTTGGAGGGAGTCCAAGAGACCCAGTACTTC. It codes for CSVEDLEGVQETQYF.

This clonotype has a count of ten or more. The chain carries TRBV5-1 and TRBJ2-3; the D gene is possibly TRBD2 (5 bases). V lost 0 bases, J lost 3 bases, and 14 bases lay in between. Germline V gene lookup returns CDR1 SGHRS and CDR2 YFSETQ. This CDR3 has 16 residues. The CDR3: CASSLAGLRGTDTQYF. The CDR3 nucleotides are TGCGCCAGCAGCTTGGCCGGGCTGAGAGGGACAGATACGCAGTATTTT.